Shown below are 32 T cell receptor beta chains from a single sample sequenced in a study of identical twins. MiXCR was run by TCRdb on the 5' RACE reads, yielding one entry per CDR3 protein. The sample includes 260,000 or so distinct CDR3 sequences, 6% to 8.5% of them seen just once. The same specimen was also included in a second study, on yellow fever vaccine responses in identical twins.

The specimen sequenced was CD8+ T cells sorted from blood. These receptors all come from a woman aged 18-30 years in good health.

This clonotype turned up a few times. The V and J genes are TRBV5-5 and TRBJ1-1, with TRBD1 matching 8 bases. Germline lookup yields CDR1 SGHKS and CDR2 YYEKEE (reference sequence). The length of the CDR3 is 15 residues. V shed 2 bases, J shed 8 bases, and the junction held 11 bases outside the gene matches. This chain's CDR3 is CASSFLGTGGWEAFF. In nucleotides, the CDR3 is TGTGCCAGCAGCTTTTTGGGGACAGGAGGCTGGGAAGCTTTCTTT.

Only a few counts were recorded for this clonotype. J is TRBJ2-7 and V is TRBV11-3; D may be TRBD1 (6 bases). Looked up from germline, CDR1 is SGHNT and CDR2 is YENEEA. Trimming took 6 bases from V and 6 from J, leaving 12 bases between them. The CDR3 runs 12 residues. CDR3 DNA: TGTGCCAGCAGGACAGGCTTCAGCGAGCAGTACTTC. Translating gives CASRTGFSEQYF.

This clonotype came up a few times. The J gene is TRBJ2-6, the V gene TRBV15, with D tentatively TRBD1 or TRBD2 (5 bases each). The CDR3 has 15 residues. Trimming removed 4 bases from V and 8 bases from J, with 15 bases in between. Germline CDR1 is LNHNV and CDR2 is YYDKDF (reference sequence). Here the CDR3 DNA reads TGTGCCACCAGCAAAGCAAATGAGGGGCCCAACGTCCTGACTTTC. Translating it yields CATSKANEGPNVLTF.

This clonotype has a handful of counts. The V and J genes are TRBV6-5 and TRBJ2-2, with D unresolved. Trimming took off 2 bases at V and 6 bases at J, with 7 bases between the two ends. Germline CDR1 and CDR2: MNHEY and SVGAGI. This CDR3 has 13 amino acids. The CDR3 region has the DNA TGTGCCAGCAGTTACGGGGTCTCCGGGGAGCTGTTTTTT. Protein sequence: CASSYGVSGELFF.

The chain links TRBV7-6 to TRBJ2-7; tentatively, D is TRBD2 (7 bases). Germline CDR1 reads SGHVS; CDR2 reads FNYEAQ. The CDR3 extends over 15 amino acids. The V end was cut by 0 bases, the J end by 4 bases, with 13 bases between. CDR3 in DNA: TGTGCCAGCAGCTTAGCGGGGGGGCAGGGGTACGAGCAGTACTTC. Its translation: CASSLAGGQGYEQYF.

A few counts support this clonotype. The CDR3 is CAGQGWDTGELFF. The CDR3 region has the DNA TGTGCCGGACAGGGTTGGGACACCGGGGAGCTGTTTTTT. The chain is built from TRBV6-1 and TRBJ2-2, with TRBD1 matching 8 bases. Trimming at V came to 11 bases and at J to 3 bases, leaving 5 bases not matched to a gene. CDR3 length equals 13 residues. Per the germline V gene, CDR1 is MNHNS and CDR2 is SASEGT.

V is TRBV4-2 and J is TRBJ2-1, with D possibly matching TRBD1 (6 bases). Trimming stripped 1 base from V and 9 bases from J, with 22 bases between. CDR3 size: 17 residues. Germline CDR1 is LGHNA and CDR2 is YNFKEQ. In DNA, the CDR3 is TGTGCCAGCAGCCAAGCTAGCCGGGACACCAGGACCTCTGAGCAGTTCTTC. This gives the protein CASSQASRDTRTSEQFF.

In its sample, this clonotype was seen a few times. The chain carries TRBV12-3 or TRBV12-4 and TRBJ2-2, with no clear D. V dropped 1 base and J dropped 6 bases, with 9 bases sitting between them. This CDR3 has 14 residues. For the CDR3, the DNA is TGTGCCAGCAGTTTAGGTCTAAGACCCGGGGAGCTGTTTTTT. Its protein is CASSLGLRPGELFF.

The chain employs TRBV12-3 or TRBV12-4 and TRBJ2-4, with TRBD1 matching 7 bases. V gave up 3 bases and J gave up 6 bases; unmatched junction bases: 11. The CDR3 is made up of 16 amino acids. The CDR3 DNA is TGTGCCAGCAGTTTCGAGAATGGACAGGAACCAAACATTCAGTACTTC. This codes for CASSFENGQEPNIQYF.

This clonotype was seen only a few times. CDR3 sequence reads: CASREDTEDNYGYTF. CDR3 DNA: TGTGCCAGCAGGGAGGACACGGAAGATAACTATGGCTACACCTTC. The chain recombines TRBV9 with TRBJ1-2, with a tentative D call TRBD1 (5 bases). This CDR3 is 15 amino acids long. V was trimmed by 5 bases and J by 1 base, leaving 15 bases between them. Germline V gives CDR1 SGDLS, CDR2 YYNGEE.

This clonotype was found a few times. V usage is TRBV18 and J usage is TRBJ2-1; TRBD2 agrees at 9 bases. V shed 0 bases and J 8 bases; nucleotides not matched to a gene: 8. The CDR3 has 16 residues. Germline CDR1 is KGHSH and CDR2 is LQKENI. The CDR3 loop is CASSPPDLAGFYEQFF. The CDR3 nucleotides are TGTGCCAGCTCACCACCGGATCTAGCGGGATTTTATGAGCAGTTCTTC.

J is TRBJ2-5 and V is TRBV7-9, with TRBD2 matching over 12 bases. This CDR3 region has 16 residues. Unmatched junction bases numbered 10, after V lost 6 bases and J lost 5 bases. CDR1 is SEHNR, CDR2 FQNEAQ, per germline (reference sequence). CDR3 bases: TGTGCCAGCAGGCCGCGGACTAGCGGGACGCTGGAGACCCAGTACTTC. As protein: CASRPRTSGTLETQYF.

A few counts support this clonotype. CDR3 bases: TGTGCCAGCAGCTCCTGGTCGGAGACCCAGTACTTC. Translating it yields CASSSWSETQYF. The chain is built from TRBV7-9 and TRBJ2-5; D is undetermined. V was cut by 4 bases and J by 5 bases, with 8 bases left in between. Germline assignment: CDR1 SEHNR and CDR2 FQNEAQ (reference sequence). The CDR3 contains 12 residues.

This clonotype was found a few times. DNA for the CDR3: TGTGCCAGCAGCTCCCACGGGACAGGGGACGAGCAGTACGTC. Translation gives CASSSHGTGDEQYV. The chain has TRBV7-8 and TRBJ2-7; TRBD1 agrees at 10 bases. The CDR3 totals 14 residues. Trimming removed 4 bases from V and 5 bases from J; junction bases left unmatched: 5. CDR1 and CDR2 (germline): SGHVS, FQNEAQ.

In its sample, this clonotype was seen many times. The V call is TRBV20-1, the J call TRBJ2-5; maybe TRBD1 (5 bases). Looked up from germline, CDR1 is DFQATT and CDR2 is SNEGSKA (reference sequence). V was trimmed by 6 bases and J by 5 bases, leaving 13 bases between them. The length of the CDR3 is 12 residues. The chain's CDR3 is CSAKGLSETQYF. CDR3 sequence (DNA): TGCAGTGCAAAGGGGCTTTCGGAGACCCAGTACTTC.

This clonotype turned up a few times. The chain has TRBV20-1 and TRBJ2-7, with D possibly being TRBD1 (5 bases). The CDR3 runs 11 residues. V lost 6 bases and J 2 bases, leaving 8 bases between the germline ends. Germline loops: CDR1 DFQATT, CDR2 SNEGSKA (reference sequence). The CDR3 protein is CSAKTAYEQYV. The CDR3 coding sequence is TGCAGTGCCAAGACAGCCTACGAGCAGTACGTC.

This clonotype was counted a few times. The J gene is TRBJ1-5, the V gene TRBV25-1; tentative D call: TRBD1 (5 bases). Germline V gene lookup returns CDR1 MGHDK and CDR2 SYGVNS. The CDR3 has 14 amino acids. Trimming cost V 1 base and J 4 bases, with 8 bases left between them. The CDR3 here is CASSELQGNQPQHF. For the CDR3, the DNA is TGTGCCAGCAGTGAATTGCAGGGAAATCAGCCCCAGCATTTT. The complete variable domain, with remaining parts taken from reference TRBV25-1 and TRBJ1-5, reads EADIYQTPRYLVIGTGKKITLECSQTMGHDKMYWYQQDPGMELHLIHYSYGVNSTEKGDLSSESTVSRIRTEHFPLTLESARPSHTSQYLCASSELQGNQPQHFGDGTRLSIL.

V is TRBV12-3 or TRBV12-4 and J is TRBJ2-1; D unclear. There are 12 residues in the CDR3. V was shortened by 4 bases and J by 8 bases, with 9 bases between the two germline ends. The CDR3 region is CASSSSEDEQFF. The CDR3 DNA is TGTGCCAGCAGTTCGAGTGAGGATGAGCAGTTCTTC.

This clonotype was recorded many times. The CDR3 region is CASRGIGLDEQYV. The CDR3 DNA follows: TGCGCCAGCAGAGGGATAGGACTGGACGAGCAGTACGTC. The V gene is TRBV5-1, the J gene TRBJ2-7; tentative D call: TRBD2 (5 bases). This CDR3 region has 13 residues. CDR1 SGHRS and CDR2 YFSETQ come from the germline V gene. V lost 5 bases, J lost 5 bases, and 14 bases lay in between.

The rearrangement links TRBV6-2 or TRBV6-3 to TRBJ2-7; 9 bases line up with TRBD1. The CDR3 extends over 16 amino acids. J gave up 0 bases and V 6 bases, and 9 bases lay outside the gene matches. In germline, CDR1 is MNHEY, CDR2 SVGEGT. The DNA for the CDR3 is TGTGCCAGCAGATTTCCCGGGACAGGGAACTCCTACGAGCAGTACTTC. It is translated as CASRFPGTGNSYEQYF.

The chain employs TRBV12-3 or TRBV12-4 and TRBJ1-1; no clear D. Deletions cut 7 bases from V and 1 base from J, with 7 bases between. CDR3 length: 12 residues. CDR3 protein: CASIAWNTEAFF. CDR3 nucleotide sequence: TGTGCCAGCATCGCCTGGAACACTGAAGCTTTCTTT.

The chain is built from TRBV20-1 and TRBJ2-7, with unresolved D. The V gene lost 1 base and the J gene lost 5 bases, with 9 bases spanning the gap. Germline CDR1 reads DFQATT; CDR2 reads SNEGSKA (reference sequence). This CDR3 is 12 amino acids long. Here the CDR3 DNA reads TGCAGTGCTAGAGTGTCCTTCGACGAGCAGTACTTC. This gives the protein CSARVSFDEQYF.

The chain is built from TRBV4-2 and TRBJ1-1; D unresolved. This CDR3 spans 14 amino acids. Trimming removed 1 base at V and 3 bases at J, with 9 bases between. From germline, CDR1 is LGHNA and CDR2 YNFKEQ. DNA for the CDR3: TGTGCCAGCAGCCAAGGTATCGGATACACTGAAGCTTTCTTT. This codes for CASSQGIGYTEAFF.

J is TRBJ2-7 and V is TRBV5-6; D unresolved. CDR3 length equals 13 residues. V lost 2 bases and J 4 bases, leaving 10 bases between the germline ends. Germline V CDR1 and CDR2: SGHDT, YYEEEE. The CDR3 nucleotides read TGTGCCAGCAGCTTTGGGGAAGCATACGAGCAGTACGTC. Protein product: CASSFGEAYEQYV.

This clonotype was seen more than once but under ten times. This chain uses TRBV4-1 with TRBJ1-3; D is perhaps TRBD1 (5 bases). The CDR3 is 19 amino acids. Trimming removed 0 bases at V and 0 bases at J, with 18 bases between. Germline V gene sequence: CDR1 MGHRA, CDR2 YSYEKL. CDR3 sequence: CASSQERGARTFSGNTIYF. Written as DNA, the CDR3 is TGCGCCAGCAGCCAAGAAAGGGGAGCCAGGACCTTCTCTGGAAACACCATATATTTT.

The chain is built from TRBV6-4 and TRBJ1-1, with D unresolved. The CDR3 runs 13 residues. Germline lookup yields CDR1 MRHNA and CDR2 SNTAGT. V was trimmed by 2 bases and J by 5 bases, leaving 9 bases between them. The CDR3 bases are TGTGCCAGCAGTGACAGGGATTCGACTGAAGCTTTCTTT. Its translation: CASSDRDSTEAFF.

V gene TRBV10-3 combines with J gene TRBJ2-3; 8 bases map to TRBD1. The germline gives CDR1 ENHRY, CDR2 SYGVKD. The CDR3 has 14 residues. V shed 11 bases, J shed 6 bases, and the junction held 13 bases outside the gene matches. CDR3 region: CAWRPGQVLDTQYF. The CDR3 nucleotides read TGTGCCTGGCGACCGGGACAGGTGTTGGATACGCAGTATTTT.

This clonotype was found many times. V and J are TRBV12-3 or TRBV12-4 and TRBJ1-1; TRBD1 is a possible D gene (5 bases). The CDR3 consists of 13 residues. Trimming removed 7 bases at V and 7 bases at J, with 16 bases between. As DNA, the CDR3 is TGTGCCAGCACTATTGGGGGGGTGGGTGAAGCTTTCTTT. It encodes CASTIGGVGEAFF.

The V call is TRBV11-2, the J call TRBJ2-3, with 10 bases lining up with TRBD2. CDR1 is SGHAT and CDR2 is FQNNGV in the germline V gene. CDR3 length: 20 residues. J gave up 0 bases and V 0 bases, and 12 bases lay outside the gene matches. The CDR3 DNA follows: TGTGCCAGCAGCTTAGATCGTATGGTAGCGGGGGGCCCTAGCACAGATACGCAGTATTTT. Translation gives CASSLDRMVAGGPSTDTQYF.

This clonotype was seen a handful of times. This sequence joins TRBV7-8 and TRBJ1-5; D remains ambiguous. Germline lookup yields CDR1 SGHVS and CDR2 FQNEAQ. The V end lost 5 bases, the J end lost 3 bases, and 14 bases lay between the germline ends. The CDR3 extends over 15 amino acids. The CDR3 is CASSPWESLNQPQHF. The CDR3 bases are TGTGCCAGCAGCCCCTGGGAGTCGCTCAATCAGCCCCAGCATTTT.

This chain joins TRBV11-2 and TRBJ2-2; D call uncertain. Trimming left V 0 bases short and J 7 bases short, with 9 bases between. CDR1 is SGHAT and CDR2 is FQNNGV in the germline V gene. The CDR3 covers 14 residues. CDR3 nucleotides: TGTGCCAGCAGCTTAGAACTACGGAGCGGGGAGCTGTTTTTT. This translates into CASSLELRSGELFF.

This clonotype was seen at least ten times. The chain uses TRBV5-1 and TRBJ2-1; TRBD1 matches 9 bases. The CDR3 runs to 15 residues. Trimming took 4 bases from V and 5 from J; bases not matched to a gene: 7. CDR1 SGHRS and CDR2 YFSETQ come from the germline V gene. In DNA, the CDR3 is TGCGCCAGCAGCGAGGACAGGGGCCCGAACAATGAGCAGTTCTTC. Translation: CASSEDRGPNNEQFF.